This is a list of T cell receptor beta chains from one sample in a study of CD8 T cells in ankylosing spondylitis. TCRdb re-derived calls from the 5' RACE reads in MiXCR, one entry per CDR3 protein. The table lists roughly 86,000 distinct CDR3 sequences, around 9.4% of them singletons. Sequencing was performed on blood, either unsorted or a sorted T cell fraction (not recorded which). Receptors were obtained from a male donor with ankylosing spondylitis or in good health (not recorded which). Both conserved end residues are part of each CDR3. D genes are given only for firm matches. Rows give clone size only sometimes, using once, few, many, or a class for an expanded clone.

CDR3 DNA | CDR3 protein | V gene | CDR3 length | D gene | clone size | J gene
TGTGCCAGCAGTTACGGGTCCCCAGGGGGCTACGAGCAGTACTTC | CASSYGSPGGYEQYF | TRBV6-5 | 15 | TRBD1 | many | TRBJ2-7
TGCGCCAGCAGCTCTTACAATGAGCAGTTCTTC | CASSSYNEQFF | TRBV5-1 | 11 | . | many | TRBJ2-1
TGTGCCAGCAGTAATAGCGGGGGATACAATGAGCAGTTCTTC | CASSNSGGYNEQFF | TRBV6-4 | 14 | TRBD2 | many | TRBJ2-1
TGTGCCAGCAGCCCAATGGGGCCCACAGATACGCAGTATTTT | CASSPMGPTDTQYF | TRBV5-4 | 14 | . | many | TRBJ2-3
TGTGCCAGCAGCTTTACAGGGTCTTACGAGCAGTACTTC | CASSFTGSYEQYF | TRBV11-2 | 13 | . | many | TRBJ2-7
TGTGCCTGGTCAACAGGCACGGCTGAGCAGTTCTTC | CAWSTGTAEQFF | TRBV30 | 12 | . | many | TRBJ2-1
TGTGCCAGCAACTGGGGTCCTCCGGGACCCCATGTAATTAGTGGGCAGTATTTT | CASNWGPPGPHVISGQYF | TRBV6-5 | 18 | . | . | TRBJ2-3
TGTGCCAGCACGTTCCGATCTTCACCCCTCCACTTT | CASTFRSSPLHF | TRBV13 | 12 | . | many | TRBJ1-6
TGCAGCGCTTGGGGCCCGGCGGGGGGGCCTAGCACAGATACGCAGTATTTT | CSAWGPAGGPSTDTQYF | TRBV20-1 | 17 | TRBD2 | . | TRBJ2-3
TGTGCCAGCAGCGTAGAAGGGACTGGATACAATGAGCAGTTCTTC | CASSVEGTGYNEQFF | TRBV9 | 15 | . | many | TRBJ2-1
TGTGCCAGCAGTGATTTGACGGGGTCTAGTGAAGCTTTCTTT | CASSDLTGSSEAFF | TRBV25-1 | 14 | . | many | TRBJ1-1
TGTGCCAGCAGATACTACAGGGTTGGTAGCTCTGGAAACACCATATATTTT | CASRYYRVGSSGNTIYF | TRBV12-3/TRBV12-4 | 17 | . | many | TRBJ1-3
TGTGCCAGCCAGCGGGACTCCTACAATGAGCAGTTCTTC | CASQRDSYNEQFF | TRBV28 | 13 | TRBD2 | many | TRBJ2-1
TGTGCCAGCAGCTTTAAAGCTGAGGGGGAATTTGGTGAGCAGTTCTTC | CASSFKAEGEFGEQFF | TRBV7-2 | 16 | . | . | TRBJ2-1
TGTGCCAGCTCACCGGGCGCAGGCGAGAACACTGAAGCTTTCTTT | CASSPGAGENTEAFF | TRBV18 | 15 | . | many | TRBJ1-1
TGTGCCAGCAGCTCCCCAGCCCCCCGAGAGACCCAGTACTTC | CASSSPAPRETQYF | TRBV21-1 | 14 | . | many | TRBJ2-5
TGTGCCAGCAGTACCTCCGGGACAGGGACTGGCGAGCAGTACTTC | CASSTSGTGTGEQYF | TRBV12-3/TRBV12-4 | 15 | TRBD1 | many | TRBJ2-7
TGTGCCAGCAGTTTGAATGGGGCCGAGCAGTACTTC | CASSLNGAEQYF | TRBV27 | 12 | . | many | TRBJ2-7